This T cell receptor (beta chain) was sequenced during a study of blood T cell repertoires in COVID-19 (dated by TCRdb to 2020 to 2021). In terms of the full investigation: Collaborator samples came from the United States, Italy and Spain and covered acute and convalescent phases of COVID-19. The prospective study material was composed of cDNA or gDNA derived from T cells, B-cell-depleted T cells, or PBMCs. The dataset comprised deeply sampled blood TCRbeta repertoires from subjects exposed to, actively infected with, or recovered from COVID-19. A freely available public database, intended as a resource for researchers studying the immune response to SARS-CoV-2, is where the repertoires were released. The samples were drawn from two sources: the first 160 participants of the ongoing ImmuneRACE study, and about 1,300 subjects contributed by 6 global collaborators. The sample metadata nearly always contained a de-identified subject ID, COVID-19 status, age in years and sex. HLA class I and class II types, where available, came from metadata supplied by the sample provider rather than from assay-based typing. The investigation overall reported the following: The amount of clinical and demographic metadata varied by source and participant and was provided uncurated.

A note on this clone: Its antigen is currently not known. No base qualities exist here, and no much larger clone lies one base off it.

The collaborating institutions used their own protocols to collect whole blood in K2EDTA tubes. For TCRbeta analysis, collaborators shipped samples as frozen whole blood, isolated PBMCs, or DNA extracted from either of those sample types. TCRbeta CDR3 regions were amplified from genomic DNA using the immunoSEQ Assay, a bias-controlled multiplex PCR. In the original analysis: The number of nucleated cells in each sample was estimated by amplification of reference gene primers within the assay. To quantify the absolute abundance of each unique TCRbeta CDR3 rearrangement, sequence reads were collapsed and filtered. For each sample, productive Simpson clonality was calculated by taking the square root of Simpson's diversity index across productive rearrangements. TCRdb obtained this table from immuneACCESS and retained in-frame rearrangements with V and J assigned. These tables miss some clones; where compared with another copy, unresolved V genes account for less than half of the shortfall, and the remainder is unexplained. D and trimming were read from the DNA, whereas the V and J calls and clone size are those reported in that table. Within this sample are 200,000 to 300,000 clones, with around 80% of them counted one time only. Around 3.3% of the sample belongs to the ten largest clones.

V is pruned by 2 bases and J by 4 bases, leaving 2 bases of the junction without a gene match. The germline V gene (reference sequence) gives CDR1 as LNHDA and CDR2 as SQIVND. The CDR3 runs 15 amino acids, cysteine and phenylalanine included. The CDR3 DNA has 45 bases and is translated from base 1. This TCR derives from a woman between 18 and 29 years old with acute or convalescent COVID-19. The sample taken for sequencing was peripheral blood. The chain links TRBV19 with TRBJ2-5; TRBD2 agrees with 12 junctional bases. The CDR3 protein sequence reads: CASSIMTSGGETQYF. In nucleotides, the sequence is TGTGCCAGTAGTATAATGACTAGCGGGGGAGAGACCCAGTACTTC.